The 24 T cell receptor beta chains in this list originate from one sample, sequenced in a study of T cells expressing NK-cell markers (dated by TCRdb to the early 2020s). The method was 5' RACE. The run used an Illumina HiSeq 2000. Through TCRdb reprocessing, the reads give one entry per CDR3 protein sequence; DNA is omitted. The sample table records 200,000 to 300,000 distinct CDR3 sequences. Approximately 0.42% of the sample goes to the ten largest clones. The sequenced material came from blood T cells: a sorted CD56 or NKG2C T cell subset, CD4+ or CD8+ T cells, or bulk PBMC T cells (not recorded which). Receptors were obtained from a man younger than 35 in good health. Donor details come from another sample of the same person, matched by shared clones.

The rearrangement uses TRBV6-1 and TRBJ1-6; absent DNA, TCRdb's TRBD1 call cannot be checked. Per the germline V gene, CDR1 is MNHNS and CDR2 is SASEGT. The CDR3 length is 15 residues. The chain's CDR3 is CASSEHPGGIAPLHF.

J is TRBJ2-7 and V is TRBV28. Germline CDR1 and CDR2: MDHEN and SYDVKM. CDR3 length: 15 amino acids. Here the CDR3 reads CASSLRPQVPSEQYF.

V is TRBV7-3 and J is TRBJ2-1; TCRdb calls TRBD1, which cannot be checked without DNA. The CDR3 is made up of 15 amino acids. Germline CDR1 SGHTA, CDR2 FQGTGA. CDR3 amino acids: CASSRRQGDYNEQFF. Together with reference TRBV7-3 and TRBJ2-1, the CDR3 gives the full variable domain: GAGVSQTPSNKVTEKGKYVELRCDPISGHTALYWYRQSLGQGPEFLIYFQGTGAADDSGLPNDRFFAVRPEGSVSTLKIQRTERGDSAVYLCASSRRQGDYNEQFFGPGTRLTVL.

The chain couples TRBV29-1 to TRBJ1-6; TCRdb indicates TRBD1, and absent DNA this call remains unverified. In germline, CDR1 is SQVTM, CDR2 ANQGSEA. The CDR3 has 13 amino acids. The CDR3: CSVSQGYNSPLHF.

V and J are TRBV6-1 and TRBJ2-2. The CDR3 is 14 residues long. Germline values: CDR1 MNHNS, CDR2 SASEGT. The CDR3: CASSFRRQTGELFF.

This CDR3 reads CSARVGPLRAKNIQYF. The V call is TRBV20-1, the J call TRBJ2-4; the D call of TRBD2 rests on TCRdb alone, since no DNA is present to check it. The V gene's germline CDR1 is DFQATT and CDR2 SNEGSKA (reference sequence). The CDR3 runs to 16 residues.

The chain recombines TRBV5-4 with TRBJ2-7; TCRdb's assignment of TRBD2 cannot be checked, as there is no DNA. The germline V gene has CDR1 SGHNT and CDR2 YYREEE (reference sequence). This CDR3 contains 15 residues. The CDR3 loop is CASSLRTSGNDEQYF.

The chain joins TRBV6-2 or TRBV6-3 to TRBJ2-5; without DNA, the TCRdb call of TRBD1 cannot be checked. The germline CDR1 and CDR2 sequences are MNHEY and SVGEGT. This CDR3 contains 16 residues. CDR3 in amino acids: CASSSPLGRGGETQYF.

CDR3 protein: CSVDMGETQYF. This chain joins TRBV29-1 and TRBJ2-5. The CDR3 contains 11 residues. Per germline, CDR1 SQVTM and CDR2 ANQGSEA.

The chain joins TRBV12-3 or TRBV12-4 to TRBJ2-3; the D call from TCRdb, TRBD2, cannot be confirmed without DNA. This CDR3 spans 16 amino acids. CDR3 sequence: CASSLIGLTSTDTQYF.

This sequence joins TRBV9 and TRBJ2-7; as DNA is missing, the TRBD2 call by TCRdb cannot be tested. Germline CDR1 reads SGDLS; CDR2 reads YYNGEE. The CDR3 is 14 amino acids. CDR3 amino acids: CASSVGTSVHEQYF. Based on the CDR3 plus reference TRBV9 and TRBJ2-7, the full variable domain is DSGVTQTPKHLITATGQRVTLRCSPRSGDLSVYWYQQSLDQGLQFLIQYYNGEERAKGNILERFSAQQFPDLHSELNLSSLELGDSALYFCASSVGTSVHEQYFGPGTRLTVT.

This chain links TRBV7-6 with TRBJ2-1. This CDR3 has 14 residues. The germline CDR1 and CDR2 sequences are SGHVS and FNYEAQ. The CDR3 region is CASSSYLNTNEQFF.

The V gene is TRBV5-1, the J gene TRBJ1-1; TCRdb indicates TRBD1, and absent DNA this call remains unverified. Germline V gene data show CDR1 as SGHRS and CDR2 as YFSETQ. The CDR3 is 14 residues long. Here the CDR3 reads CASSPGPSNTEAFF.

The genes are TRBV12-3 or TRBV12-4 and TRBJ2-1; TCRdb's assignment of TRBD2 cannot be checked, as there is no DNA. The CDR3 contains 12 residues. The CDR3 here is CASSAGPYEQFF.

V is TRBV7-9 and J is TRBJ2-1; TCRdb's D call of TRBD2 is untestable without DNA. The CDR3 is 17 residues long. Germline assignment: CDR1 SEHNR and CDR2 FQNEAQ (reference sequence). CDR3 sequence: CASRSSGRAGMDNEQFF.

The chain is built from TRBV5-4 and TRBJ2-5; TCRdb outputs TRBD1, but without DNA this stays unchecked. Germline V gene sequence: CDR1 SGHNT, CDR2 YYREEE (reference sequence). The CDR3 totals 15 residues. The CDR3 sequence is CASSGAGQVFGFQYF.

This rearrangement joins TRBV15 to TRBJ2-6; the TCRdb call, TRBD2, lacks DNA for checking. From germline, CDR1 is LNHNV and CDR2 YYDKDF (reference sequence). The CDR3 consists of 18 residues. The CDR3 reads CATSFRLAVLSGANVLTF.

The chain couples TRBV20-1 to TRBJ2-1; TCRdb indicates TRBD2, and absent DNA this call remains unverified. In germline, CDR1 is DFQATT, CDR2 SNEGSKA (reference sequence). The CDR3 runs to 17 residues. The CDR3 protein is CSALTLFSGLSYNEQFF.

The CDR3: CASSFRGLAGGRDIQYF. This chain connects TRBV7-2 to TRBJ2-4; TCRdb gives TRBD2 as the D gene, but with no DNA this cannot be confirmed. This CDR3 has 17 residues. Germline V lookup: CDR1 SGHTA, CDR2 FQGNSA.

This rearrangement joins TRBV20-1 to TRBJ2-7; TCRdb proposes TRBD1, but this gene call is untestable without DNA. The germline V gene encodes CDR1 DFQATT and CDR2 SNEGSKA (reference sequence). The CDR3 is made up of 12 amino acids. The CDR3 spells CSAGGNYYEQYF.

This chain joins TRBV5-1 and TRBJ2-7. CDR3 length: 14 residues. Per germline, CDR1 SGHRS and CDR2 YFSETQ. CDR3 sequence reads: CASSLSRSSYEQYF.

The gene calls are TRBV7-2 and TRBJ1-3; the TCRdb D gene call, TRBD1, has no DNA to confirm it. Germline V lookup: CDR1 SGHTA, CDR2 FQGNSA. The CDR3 has 12 amino acids. The CDR3 loop reads CASSFPPGTIYF. Together with reference TRBV7-2 and TRBJ1-3, the CDR3 gives the full variable domain: GAGVSQSPSNKVTEKGKDVELRCDPISGHTALYWYRQSLGQGLEFLIYFQGNSAPDKSGLPSDRFSAERTGGSVSTLTIQRTQQEDSAVYLCASSFPPGTIYFGEGSWLTVV.

The J gene is TRBJ2-2, the V gene TRBV7-8; checking the TCRdb D call of TRBD2 is not possible without DNA. Germline lookup yields CDR1 SGHVS and CDR2 FQNEAQ. The CDR3 has 15 amino acids. The CDR3 here is CASSPRGGRNGELFF.

The V and J genes are TRBV7-9 and TRBJ2-6; no DNA is available, so the TRBD1 call from TCRdb remains unchecked. The CDR3 consists of 17 residues. Germline CDR1 SEHNR, CDR2 FQNEAQ (reference sequence). CDR3 region: CASSSLGGRSGANVLTF.